This entry concerns a single TCR beta chain. Its antigen is not known. This sample was taken from a study of cytomegalovirus exposure and HLA in healthy donors. Whole-study findings and limits: There were approximately 150 TCR beta chains listed as cytomegalovirus-associated.

CDR3 size: 14 residues. The germline CDR1 and CDR2 sequences are MRHNA and SNTAGT. The V gene end was trimmed by 5 bases and the J gene end by 4 bases; junction bases not matched to a gene: 6. All the people who gave samples were healthy bone marrow donors. Amplification used 60 Vbeta primers and 13 Jbeta primers. Profiled with immunoSEQ multiplex PCR; TCRdb holds only in-frame clones, not every one. The sample lists around 220,000 clones, 75% to 85% occurring once. This sequence was found in a girl aged 10-17 years in good health and CMV-seronegative. The chain is built from TRBV6-4 and TRBJ1-1; 8 bases map to TRBD1. Material for sequencing was PBMCs. The DNA of the CDR3 is TGTGCCAGCAGTCCGACAGGGGAGGGCACTGAAGCTTTCTTT. It translates to CASSPTGEGTEAFF.